Each of the 12 T cell receptor beta chains below was sequenced from the same sample in a study of shared clonotypes between healthy human individuals. This table comes from immunoSEQ multiplex PCR, and its TCRdb copy is limited to in-frame clones, with some not included. The table has 1,400,000 or so clones, about 98.5% seen once. The specimen sequenced was naive CD4+ T cells sorted from blood. The subset was: CD45RA+ positively selected. These receptors were obtained from a man under 40 in good health.

The rearrangement uses TRBV5-5 and TRBJ2-1; D possibly corresponds to TRBD2 (5 bases). In germline, CDR1 is SGHKS, CDR2 YYEKEE (reference sequence). This CDR3 is 15 amino acids long. Trimming pared 1 base from V and 8 bases from J, leaving 16 bases between. This CDR3 reads CASSLLGSWADEQFF. CDR3 sequence (DNA): TGTGCCAGCAGCTTGTTAGGGAGCTGGGCTGATGAGCAGTTCTTC.

The V gene is TRBV29-1, the J gene TRBJ2-5, with 7 nucleotides matching TRBD1. This CDR3 comprises 15 residues. Germline V gene sequence: CDR1 SQVTM, CDR2 ANQGSEA. Trimming cost V 8 bases and J 7 bases; bases outside gene matches: 19. Here the CDR3 DNA reads TGCAGCATACAATCCACCGGGACAGCACCGGGGACCCAGTACTTC. Amino acid sequence: CSIQSTGTAPGTQYF.

V and J are TRBV25-1 and TRBJ1-2; a possible D gene is TRBD1 (5 bases). Germline V lookup: CDR1 MGHDK, CDR2 SYGVNS. Trimming removed 5 bases from V and 5 bases from J, with 18 bases in between. This CDR3 has 15 amino acids. This chain's CDR3 is CASSPGQIGRYGYTF. The CDR3 DNA is TGTGCCAGCAGTCCAGGACAAATCGGGAGGTATGGCTACACCTTC.

The J gene is TRBJ2-1, the V gene TRBV7-9; D is unclear. The CDR3 has 14 residues. The V end was cut by 2 bases, the J end by 4 bases, with 9 bases between. The germline gives CDR1 SEHNR, CDR2 FQNEAQ (reference sequence). CDR3 nucleotide sequence: TGTGCCAGCAGCTTATACGGGCCGTACAATGAGCAGTTCTTC. The encoded protein is CASSLYGPYNEQFF.

The chain links TRBV18 to TRBJ1-1; D is possibly TRBD1 (5 bases). The CDR3 is 14 amino acids. CDR1 KGHSH and CDR2 LQKENI come from the germline V gene. Trimming pared 6 bases from V and 5 bases from J, leaving 16 bases between. The CDR3 DNA follows: TGTGCCAGCTCGCGAAGGGGCGCGGGAACTGAAGCTTTCTTT. Translating it yields CASSRRGAGTEAFF.

Comments on this clone: The sample contains more than one DNA sequence encoding this CDR3. In DNA form, the CDR3 reads TGTGCCAGCTCACCACCGGGACACTTAAACACTGAAGCTTTCTTT. This codes for CASSPPGHLNTEAFF. The chain couples TRBV18 to TRBJ1-1, with a tentative D call TRBD1 (6 bases). Trimming took off 0 bases at V and 2 bases at J, with 10 bases between the two ends. The CDR3 is 15 amino acids. Germline V gives CDR1 KGHSH, CDR2 LQKENI.

This chain joins TRBV18 and TRBJ1-5; the match to TRBD1 covers 9 bases. This CDR3 region has 15 residues. The germline gives CDR1 KGHSH, CDR2 LQKENI. V lost 5 bases and J lost 5; bases outside the gene matches: 7. In nucleotides, the CDR3 is TGTGCCAGCTCAGCACGGACAGGGGAGGATCAGCCCCAGCATTTT. It codes for CASSARTGEDQPQHF.

This chain joins TRBV18 and TRBJ2-4; TRBD1 might be the D (6 bases). V gave up 0 bases and J gave up 3 bases, with 15 bases separating them. The CDR3 is 17 residues long. Germline V gene data show CDR1 as KGHSH and CDR2 as LQKENI. CDR3 protein: CASSPPWDTGGKNIQYF. The CDR3 DNA is TGTGCCAGCTCACCACCGTGGGACACTGGGGGCAAAAACATTCAGTACTTC. Complete variable domain (other parts from reference TRBV18 and TRBJ2-4): NAGVMQNPRHLVRRRGQEARLRCSPMKGHSHVYWYRQLPEEGLKFMVYLQKENIIDESGMPKERFSAEFPKEGPSILRIQQVVRGDSAAYFCASSPPWDTGGKNIQYFGAGTRLSVL.

V and J are TRBV7-6 and TRBJ2-1; 11 bases agree with TRBD2. Germline CDR1 SGHVS, CDR2 FNYEAQ. Trimming at V came to 2 bases and at J to 5 bases, leaving 5 bases not matched to a gene. The CDR3 contains 16 residues. CDR3 bases: TGTGCCAGCAGCTTATCTAGCGGGAGGCCAAACAATGAGCAGTTCTTC. This encodes CASSLSSGRPNNEQFF.

V usage is TRBV5-4 and J usage is TRBJ2-7, with TRBD1 matching over 9 bases. The CDR3 runs 13 residues. The germline V gene has CDR1 SGHNT and CDR2 YYREEE (reference sequence). V trimming: 4 bases; J trimming: 5 bases; junction bases outside the gene matches: 4. In DNA, the CDR3 is TGTGCCAGCAGCAGACGGGACAGGGACGAGCAGTACTTC. Its protein is CASSRRDRDEQYF.

This chain uses TRBV6-5 with TRBJ2-7; D unclear. The CDR3 runs 15 residues. Germline lookup yields CDR1 MNHEY and CDR2 SVGAGI. The germline V and J ends were trimmed by 0 bases and 5 bases, with 14 bases remaining between them. The CDR3 loop is CASSYSGQAVDEQYF. Here the CDR3 DNA reads TGTGCCAGCAGTTACTCTGGGCAGGCTGTAGACGAGCAGTACTTC.

The rearrangement uses TRBV5-1 and TRBJ2-7, with unresolved D. This CDR3 region has 12 residues. The germline gives CDR1 SGHRS, CDR2 YFSETQ. V was pared by 0 bases and J by 9 bases, with 10 bases between. CDR3 protein: CASSLEGPRQYF. The CDR3, as DNA: TGCGCCAGCAGCTTGGAGGGCCCGAGGCAGTACTTC.